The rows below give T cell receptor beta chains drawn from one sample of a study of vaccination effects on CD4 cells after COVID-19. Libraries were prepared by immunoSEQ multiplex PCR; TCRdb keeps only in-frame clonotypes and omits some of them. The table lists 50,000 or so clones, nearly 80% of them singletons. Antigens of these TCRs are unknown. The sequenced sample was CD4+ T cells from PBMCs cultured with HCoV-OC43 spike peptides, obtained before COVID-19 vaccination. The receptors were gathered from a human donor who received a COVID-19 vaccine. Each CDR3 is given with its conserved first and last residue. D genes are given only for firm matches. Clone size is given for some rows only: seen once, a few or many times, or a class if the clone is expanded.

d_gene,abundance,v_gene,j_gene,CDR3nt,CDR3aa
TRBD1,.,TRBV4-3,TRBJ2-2,TGCGCCAGCAGCAGACGGACAGGGGTGAGCACCGGGGAGCTGTTTTTT,CASSRRTGVSTGELFF
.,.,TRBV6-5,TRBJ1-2,TGTGCCAGCACCACCAACCCCGTTCCGAACTATGGCTACACCTTC,CASTTNPVPNYGYTF
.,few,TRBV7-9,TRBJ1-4,TGTGCCAGCAGCAGGGGGTCAGGGGCCTCGACCGAAAAACTGTTTTTT,CASSRGSGASTEKLFF
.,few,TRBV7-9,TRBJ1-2,TGTGCCAGCAGCTTAACCCGCTCCGCTTGGCTAGACTATGGCTACACCTTC,CASSLTRSAWLDYGYTF
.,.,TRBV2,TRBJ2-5,TGTGCCAGCAGGAATCAAGAGACCCAGTACTTC,CASRNQETQYF
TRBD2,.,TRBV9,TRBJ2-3,TGTGCCAGCAGCCTCATCTTAGCGGGGGGGAGCACAGATACGCAGTATTTT,CASSLILAGGSTDTQYF
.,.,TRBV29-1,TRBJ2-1,TGCAGCGCACTACGGGACAAAGTGCGCAATGAGCAGTTCTTC,CSALRDKVRNEQFF
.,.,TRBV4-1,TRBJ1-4,TGCGCCAGCAGTCTCGCAGGGGTGGGTAATGAAAAACTGTTTTTT,CASSLAGVGNEKLFF
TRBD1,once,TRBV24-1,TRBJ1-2,TGTGCCACCCGTCCGGGACAGGGTTATGGCTACACCTTC,CATRPGQGYGYTF
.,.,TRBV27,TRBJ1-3,TGTGCCAGCCGCGCTTTAAGCTCTGGAAACACCATATATTTT,CASRALSSGNTIYF
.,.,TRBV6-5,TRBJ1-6,TGTGCCAGCAGTTACTCGTCGGGGAATTCACCCCTCCACTTT,CASSYSSGNSPLHF
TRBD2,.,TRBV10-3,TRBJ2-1,TGTGCCATCCAGGCGGGGGGATACAATGAGCAGTTCTTC,CAIQAGGYNEQFF
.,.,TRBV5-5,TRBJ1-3,TGTGCCAGCAGCTCGGTGTGGGGGAGCGGAAACACCATATATTTT,CASSSVWGSGNTIYF
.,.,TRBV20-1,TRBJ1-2,TGCAGTGCCTCACGGGCGGGGGGCTACACCTTC,CSASRAGGYTF
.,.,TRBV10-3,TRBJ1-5,TGTGCCATCAGTGAGTCAAGGGTGGGAAGGTATAGCAATCAGCCCCAGCATTTT,CAISESRVGRYSNQPQHF
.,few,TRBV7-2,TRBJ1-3,TGTGCCAGCAGCTTAGCGTTGACAGGAGGCGTTGGAAACACCATATATTTT,CASSLALTGGVGNTIYF
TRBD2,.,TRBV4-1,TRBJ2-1,TGCGCCAGCAGCCCAACCGGACTAGCGGGGCCCCCCTCCTACAATGAGCAGTTCTTC,CASSPTGLAGPPSYNEQFF
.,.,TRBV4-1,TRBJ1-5,TGCGCCAGCAGCCGATACTTAGAGGGGAGTCAGCCCCAGCATTTT,CASSRYLEGSQPQHF
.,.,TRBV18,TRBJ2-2,TGTGCCAGCTCACCACCGGGGTCCAGGGACACCGGGGAGCTGTTTTTT,CASSPPGSRDTGELFF
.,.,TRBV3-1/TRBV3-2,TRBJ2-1,TGTGCCAGCAGCCAGACCGGGGCCAACAATGAGCAGTTCTTC,CASSQTGANNEQFF
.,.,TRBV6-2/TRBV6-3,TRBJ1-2,TGTGCCAGCAGTTACTCTGCTCCTGACTATGGCTACACCTTC,CASSYSAPDYGYTF
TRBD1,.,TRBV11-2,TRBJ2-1,TGTGCCAGCAGACCGACAGGGGCGACGTACAATGAGCAGTTCTTC,CASRPTGATYNEQFF
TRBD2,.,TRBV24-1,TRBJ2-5,TGTGCCACCAGTGATACTAGCGGGTTCCAAGAGACCCAGTACTTC,CATSDTSGFQETQYF
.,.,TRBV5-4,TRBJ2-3,TGTGCCAGCAGCTTGGGGGGATACACAGATACGCAGTATTTT,CASSLGGYTDTQYF
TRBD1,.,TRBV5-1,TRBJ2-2,TGCGCCAGCAGCCGGACAGGGGGCGCGAACACCGGGGAGCTGTTTTTT,CASSRTGGANTGELFF
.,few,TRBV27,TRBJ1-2,TGTGCCAGCACTCCCTATGGCTACACCTTC,CASTPYGYTF
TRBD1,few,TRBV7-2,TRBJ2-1,TGTGCCAGCAGCTTATTCCCCTCCGGACAGGGGGCAGACAATGAGCAGTTCTTC,CASSLFPSGQGADNEQFF
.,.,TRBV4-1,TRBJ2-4,TGCGCCAGCAGCCAAGGACGGGGGCGGAACATTCAGTACTTC,CASSQGRGRNIQYF
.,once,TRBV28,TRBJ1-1,TGTGCCAGCCCCAGGGACCGCGCGGGTACGAACACTGAAGCTTTCTTT,CASPRDRAGTNTEAFF
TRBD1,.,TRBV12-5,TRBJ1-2,TGTGCTAGTGGTTCTCCCTCCGGGACAGGGGGATTCTACACCTTC,CASGSPSGTGGFYTF
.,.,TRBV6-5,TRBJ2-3,TGTGCCAGCAGGGACAGCACTAGCACAGATACGCAGTATTTT,CASRDSTSTDTQYF
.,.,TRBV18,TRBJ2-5,TGTGCCAGCTCACCACCGTCGCAGGGGCGAGAGACCCAGTACTTC,CASSPPSQGRETQYF
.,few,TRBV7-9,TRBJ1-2,TGTGCCAGCAGCTTTAGCCCCCTCTTACAGGGAAGTGGCTACACCTTC,CASSFSPLLQGSGYTF
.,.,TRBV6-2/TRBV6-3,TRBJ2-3,TGTGCCAGCAGCCCCCCCTCCGGTTTTCCGAGAGCAGATACGCAGTATTTT,CASSPPSGFPRADTQYF
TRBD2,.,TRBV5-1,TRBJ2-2,TGCGCCAGCCAAGGGCCTAGCGGGGGGGTCGACACCGGGGAGCTGTTTTTT,CASQGPSGGVDTGELFF
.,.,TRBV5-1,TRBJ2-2,TGCGCCAGCGAAGAGACGAACACCGGGGAGCTGTTTTTT,CASEETNTGELFF
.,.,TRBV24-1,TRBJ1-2,TGTGCCACCAGTGATTTATTCTATGGCTACACCTTC,CATSDLFYGYTF
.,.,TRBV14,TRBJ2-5,TGTGCCAGCAGCCACCATGTAGGGCAGGGAAGTCGGGAGACCCAGTACTTC,CASSHHVGQGSRETQYF
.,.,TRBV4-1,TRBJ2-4,TGCGCCAGCAGCCAAGGGAGGTGGACAGATAAAAACATTCAGTACTTC,CASSQGRWTDKNIQYF
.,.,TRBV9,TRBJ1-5,TGTGCCAGCAGCGGAGAGGGCAGTACAAATCAGCCCCAGCATTTT,CASSGEGSTNQPQHF
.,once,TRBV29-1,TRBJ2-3,TGCAGCGACTGGACTCGCACAGATACGCAGTATTTT,CSDWTRTDTQYF
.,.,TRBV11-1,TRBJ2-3,TGTGCCAGCAGCTTCAGGGGTGGCACAGATACGCAGTATTTT,CASSFRGGTDTQYF
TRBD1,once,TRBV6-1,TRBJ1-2,TGTGCCAGCAGTGAAAGAACAGGGGGCCTTAACTATGGCTACACCTTC,CASSERTGGLNYGYTF
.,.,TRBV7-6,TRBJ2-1,TGTGCCAGCACCAGGGGACCTCTGGTCGACTCCAATGAGCAGTTCTTC,CASTRGPLVDSNEQFF
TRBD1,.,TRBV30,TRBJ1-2,TGTGCCTGGAGATGGACAGGGGGCTTTTATGGCTACACCTTC,CAWRWTGGFYGYTF
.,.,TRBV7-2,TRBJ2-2,TGTGCCAGCAGTTTCGGCCGGGTCGCCGGGGAGCTGTTTTTT,CASSFGRVAGELFF
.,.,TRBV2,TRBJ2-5,TGTGCCAGCAGTGAAATGCGGGCTTTCGGGGAGACCCAGTACTTC,CASSEMRAFGETQYF
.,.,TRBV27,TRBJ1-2,TGTGCCAGCAGTTCCTCACCGATTTACGGTTTCTATGGCTACACCTTC,CASSSSPIYGFYGYTF
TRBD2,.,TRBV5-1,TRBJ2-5,TGCGCCAGCAGCTTAGATCCCGGGACTAGCGGGGGGGCCAGGGAGACCCAGTACTTC,CASSLDPGTSGGARETQYF
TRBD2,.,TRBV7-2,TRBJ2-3,TGTGCCAGCAGCTTCTCCGGGACTAGCAGCACAGATACGCAGTATTTT,CASSFSGTSSTDTQYF
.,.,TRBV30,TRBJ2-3,TGTACCTCTGCGAGTCTACATGGAGATACGCAGTATTTT,CTSASLHGDTQYF
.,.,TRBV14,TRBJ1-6,TGTGCCAGCAGCCAAGGCGTGGGGGGCCCGAGCTCCTATAATTCACCCCTCCACTTT,CASSQGVGGPSSYNSPLHF
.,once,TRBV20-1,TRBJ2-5,TGCAGTGCTAGTGGGGGGAGCGAGACCCAGTACTTC,CSASGGSETQYF
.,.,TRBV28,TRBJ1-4,TGTGCCAGCAGACCCCGACAGGCGTCGGCGACTAATGAAAAACTGTTTTTT,CASRPRQASATNEKLFF
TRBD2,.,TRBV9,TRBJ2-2,TGTGCCAGCAGCGAACTAGCGGGGCCCGGGGAGCTGTTTTTT,CASSELAGPGELFF
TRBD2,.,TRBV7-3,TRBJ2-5,TGTGCCAGCAGCCCATCTAGCGGGGTCCAAGAGACCCAGTACTTC,CASSPSSGVQETQYF